Shown below are 6 T cell receptor beta chains from a single sample sequenced in a study of blood T cell repertoires in COVID-19. Libraries were prepared by immunoSEQ multiplex PCR; TCRdb keeps only in-frame clonotypes and omits some of them. Of around 140,000 clones in the sample, over 60% were seen once. Sequenced: peripheral blood. All receptors come from a woman of 80 years or more with active or convalescent COVID-19.

The chain carries TRBV18 and TRBJ1-6; D perhaps matches TRBD1 (6 bases). CDR3 length equals 12 residues. Germline CDR1 reads KGHSH; CDR2 reads LQKENI. V shed 3 bases and J shed 14 bases, with 11 bases lying between them. This CDR3 reads CASSPDSLTLHF. CDR3 DNA sequence: TGTGCCAGCTCACCGGACAGCCTCACCCTCCACTTT.

A single count supports this clone. The rearrangement links TRBV29-1 to TRBJ2-3, with 8 bases identical to TRBD2. Germline V CDR1 and CDR2: SQVTM, ANQGSEA. The trim removed 6 bases at V and 1 base at J, leaving 6 bases unmatched. The CDR3 length is 14 residues. The CDR3 loop reads CSVETREGTDTQYF. CDR3 DNA sequence: TGCAGCGTAGAGACGCGGGAGGGCACAGATACGCAGTATTTT.

The V call is TRBV5-1, the J call TRBJ2-7; 9 positions agree with TRBD1. Germline CDR1 is SGHRS and CDR2 is YFSETQ. V shed 3 bases, J shed 3 bases, and the junction held 7 bases outside the gene matches. The CDR3 has 15 residues. The CDR3: CASSSEGQGYYEQYF. CDR3 nucleotides: TGCGCCAGCAGCTCGGAGGGACAGGGTTACTACGAGCAGTACTTC.

The V call is TRBV7-2, the J call TRBJ1-6; 7 bases line up with TRBD1. Germline trimming cut 5 bases from V and 0 bases from J; bases unmatched to any gene: 4. The CDR3 runs to 16 residues. Germline CDR1 is SGHTA and CDR2 is FQGNSA. The CDR3 loop is CASSTDRASYNSPLHF. The CDR3 region has the DNA TGTGCCAGCAGCACAGACAGGGCCTCCTATAATTCACCCCTCCACTTT.

The chain has TRBV9 and TRBJ1-2; 8 nucleotides line up with TRBD1. Germline trimming cut 3 bases from V and 4 bases from J; bases unmatched to any gene: 8. Germline V gives CDR1 SGDLS, CDR2 YYNGEE. The length of the CDR3 is 15 residues. The CDR3 loop is CASSAVQGAIYGYTF. In DNA, the CDR3 is TGTGCCAGCAGCGCGGTTCAGGGGGCGATCTATGGCTACACCTTC.

The genes are TRBV5-1 and TRBJ1-1; D might be TRBD1 (6 bases). Between the trimmed V and J ends, which lost 3 bases and 0 bases, there was a span of 15 bases. In germline, CDR1 is SGHRS, CDR2 YFSETQ. CDR3 length: 16 residues. The CDR3: CASSSWGQAMNTEAFF. The CDR3 bases are TGCGCCAGCAGCTCTTGGGGGCAGGCCATGAACACTGAAGCTTTCTTT.